One and the same sample provided the 7 T cell receptor beta chains below, sequenced in a study of siplizumab effects on memory and regulatory T cells. Libraries were prepared by immunoSEQ multiplex PCR; TCRdb keeps only in-frame clonotypes and omits some of them. The sample shows about 120,000 clones, roughly 94% of them seen only once. The sample comprised non-Treg CD4+ T cells sorted from blood. These receptors all come from a human donor in good health.

The rearrangement uses TRBV7-2 and TRBJ1-1; D remains ambiguous. CDR3 size: 11 residues. CDR1 is SGHTA, CDR2 FQGNSA, per germline. Trimming cost V 5 bases and J 5 bases, with 6 bases left between them. The CDR3 sequence: CASSHMTEAFF. DNA for the CDR3: TGTGCCAGCAGCCACATGACTGAAGCTTTCTTT. Using reference TRBV7-2 and TRBJ1-1 for the parts outside the CDR3, the full variable domain is GAGVSQSPSNKVTEKGKDVELRCDPISGHTALYWYRQSLGQGLEFLIYFQGNSAPDKSGLPSDRFSAERTGGSVSTLTIQRTQQEDSAVYLCASSHMTEAFFGQGTRLTVV.

CDR3 sequence: CASGLDNSPLHF. DNA of the CDR3: TGTGCTAGTGGTTTGGATAATTCACCCCTCCACTTT. This chain links TRBV12-5 with TRBJ1-6; D is ambiguous. Germline V gene sequence: CDR1 LGHNT, CDR2 FRNRAP. The CDR3 loop spans 12 amino acids. V was cut by 1 base and J by 5 bases, with 0 bases left in between.

This chain connects TRBV10-3 to TRBJ2-1, with 10 bases lining up with TRBD2. V lost 6 bases and J lost 9; bases outside the gene matches: 11. This CDR3 spans 15 amino acids. CDR1 ENHRY and CDR2 SYGVKD come from the germline V gene. In nucleotides, the CDR3 is TGTGCCATCAGATCTTCTAGCGGGAGTTCGGGTGAGCAGTTCTTC. The encoded protein is CAIRSSSGSSGEQFF.

This clone has just one count. The chain has TRBV6-4 and TRBJ2-1, with D uncertain. Germline V gives CDR1 MRHNA, CDR2 SNTAGT. V lost 5 bases and J 6 bases, leaving 17 bases between the germline ends. This CDR3 is built from 15 residues. CDR3 DNA: TGTGCCAGCAGTACCGGGCCGCGGAGCTTCAATGAGCAGTTCTTC. The encoded protein is CASSTGPRSFNEQFF.

The rearrangement links TRBV18 to TRBJ1-2; D remains unclear. Per germline, CDR1 KGHSH and CDR2 LQKENI. This CDR3 is built from 14 residues. V lost 3 bases, J lost 0 bases, and 8 bases lay in between. DNA of the CDR3: TGTGCCAGCTCACCTGACGGCTCTAACTATGGCTACACCTTC. This encodes CASSPDGSNYGYTF.

Here the CDR3 reads CASSQGQENTGELFF. The DNA for the CDR3 is TGTGCCAGCTCCCAGGGACAGGAAAACACCGGGGAGCTGTTTTTT. V gene TRBV18 combines with J gene TRBJ2-2; TRBD1 agrees at 8 bases. The trim removed 6 bases at V and 2 bases at J, leaving 5 bases unmatched. The CDR3 totals 15 residues. Germline loops: CDR1 KGHSH, CDR2 LQKENI.

J is TRBJ1-1 and V is TRBV30, with D uncertain. The CDR3 is 13 amino acids. From germline, CDR1 is GTSNPN and CDR2 SVGIG (reference sequence). V was trimmed by 4 bases and J by 0 bases, leaving 9 bases between them. This CDR3 reads CAWISRLNTEAFF. Here the CDR3 DNA reads TGTGCCTGGATAAGCCGATTGAACACTGAAGCTTTCTTT.